This is a list of T cell receptor beta chains from one sample in a study of T cell repertoires in cytomegalovirus infection. A single record per CDR3 protein comes from TCRdb applying MiXCR to the reads. The sample carries tens of thousands of distinct CDR3 sequences, 4% recorded once. The specimen was PBMCs. The receptors shown here come from a human donor in good health (CMV status not recorded). Some clones in this sample may be carry-over from other donors' samples. Both conserved end residues are part of each CDR3. Fields, in order: J gene, V gene, D gene, clone size, CDR3 protein, CDR3 DNA. The D gene is left open where the match is weak. The listing skips clone size in some rows; elsewhere it reads once, few, many or a size class.

TRBJ2-7	TRBV10-3	TRBD2	many	CAISEWGTSGSYEQYF	TGTGCCATCAGTGAGTGGGGGACTAGCGGCTCCTACGAGCAGTACTTC
TRBJ2-1	TRBV7-3	-	once	CASSLVSGPADEQFF	TGTGCCAGCAGCTTAGTAAGCGGGCCGGCGGATGAGCAGTTCTTC
TRBJ2-7	TRBV7-2	-	many	CASSLGTWTYEQYF	TGTGCCAGCAGCTTAGGGACCTGGACCTACGAGCAGTACTTC
TRBJ2-1	TRBV7-3	-	many	CASSLLRAGEQFF	TGTGCCAGCAGCTTACTTCGTGCTGGTGAGCAGTTCTTC
TRBJ2-7	TRBV28	-	many	CASSPGRGMAYEQYF	TGTGCCAGCAGCCCTGGTCGGGGAATGGCCTACGAGCAGTACTTC
TRBJ2-1	TRBV7-8	TRBD2	many	CASSKIAGGPVEQFF	TGTGCCAGCAGCAAGATAGCGGGGGGGCCAGTAGAGCAGTTCTTC
TRBJ2-5	TRBV6-2/TRBV6-3	TRBD2	many	CASRGDRTSGWGAETQYF	TGTGCCAGCAGAGGAGACAGGACTAGCGGGTGGGGAGCGGAGACCCAGTACTTC
TRBJ2-5	TRBV28	-	many	CASTPGGPGQETQYF	TGTGCCAGCACCCCCGGGGGGCCCGGGCAGGAGACCCAGTACTTC
TRBJ1-1	TRBV7-2	TRBD1	many	CASSFWDRGLRTEAFF	TGTGCCAGCAGCTTTTGGGACAGGGGGTTACGGACTGAAGCTTTCTTT
TRBJ1-1	TRBV5-1	-	many	CASSPDPRAGTEAFF	TGCGCCAGCAGCCCGGACCCTCGGGCCGGGACTGAAGCTTTCTTT
TRBJ2-7	TRBV7-2	TRBD1	many	CASSLKQGVGEQYF	TGTGCCAGCAGCTTGAAACAGGGGGTGGGAGAGCAGTACTTC
TRBJ1-4	TRBV7-8	-	many	CASSTWDIGGEKLFF	TGTGCCAGCAGCACATGGGACATCGGTGGAGAAAAACTGTTTTTT
TRBJ2-3	TRBV7-9	TRBD1	many	CASSTTSRDRGRNTQYF	TGTGCCAGCAGCACAACATCGAGGGACAGGGGAAGAAATACGCAGTATTTT
TRBJ1-1	TRBV12-3/TRBV12-4	TRBD1	many	CASSRTGGLRAFF	TGTGCCAGCAGTCGGACAGGGGGGCTGCGTGCTTTCTTT
TRBJ2-1	TRBV7-3	-	many	CASSTRGGDNEQFF	TGTGCCAGCAGCACCAGGGGCGGAGACAATGAGCAGTTCTTC
TRBJ1-5	TRBV12-3/TRBV12-4	-	many	CASSPTGWGPQHF	TGTGCCAGCAGTCCTACAGGGTGGGGGCCCCAGCATTTT
TRBJ1-1	TRBV19	-	many	CASSINRRAPTEAFF	TGTGCCAGTAGTATAAACCGCAGGGCCCCAACTGAAGCTTTCTTT
TRBJ2-7	TRBV6-5	TRBD2	many	CASSYSQGLATSEQYF	TGTGCCAGCAGTTACTCGCAGGGACTAGCGACCTCGGAGCAGTACTTC
TRBJ2-7	TRBV7-2	-	many	CASSLAASPAYEQYF	TGTGCCAGCAGCTTAGCGGCCTCGCCCGCCTACGAGCAGTACTTC
TRBJ2-4	TRBV19	TRBD1	many	CASETGTGNIQYF	TGTGCCAGTGAAACCGGGACAGGCAACATTCAGTACTTC
TRBJ2-2	TRBV7-7	-	many	CASSQSVGTGELFF	TGTGCTAGCAGCCAGAGCGTTGGCACCGGGGAGCTGTTTTTT
TRBJ2-7	TRBV7-8	TRBD1	many	CASSLVPIRGTGYHEQYF	TGTGCCAGCAGCTTAGTCCCGATCCGCGGGACAGGGTATCACGAGCAGTACTTC
TRBJ1-1	TRBV2	-	many	CASSEDKDSFYTEAFF	TGTGCCAGCAGTGAAGATAAGGACAGCTTTTACACTGAAGCTTTCTTT
TRBJ2-2	TRBV7-2	-	many	CASSISGMTGELFF	TGTGCCAGCAGCATATCAGGGATGACCGGGGAGCTGTTTTTT
TRBJ2-1	TRBV20-1	TRBD2	many	CSASPGTNYEQFF	TGCAGTGCTAGTCCCGGGACTAATTATGAGCAGTTCTTC
TRBJ2-1	TRBV20-1	-	many	CSARAPGSSSYNEQFF	TGCAGTGCTAGAGCCCCGGGTTCCAGCTCCTACAATGAGCAGTTCTTC
TRBJ2-3	TRBV11-2	TRBD2	many	CASSETSGSKADTQYF	TGTGCCAGCAGCGAGACTAGCGGGAGCAAGGCAGATACGCAGTATTTT
TRBJ2-1	TRBV7-2	-	many	CASSSRRAESNEQFF	TGTGCCAGCAGTTCCCGGCGGGCGGAGTCCAATGAGCAGTTCTTC
TRBJ2-1	TRBV7-2	-	many	CASSFSPAVRGGRDEQFF	TGTGCCAGCAGCTTTAGCCCGGCTGTCCGGGGAGGTAGAGATGAGCAGTTCTTC
TRBJ2-1	TRBV7-7	TRBD2	many	CASSPFAGGYNEQFF	TGTGCTAGCAGCCCCTTTGCGGGAGGATACAATGAGCAGTTCTTC
TRBJ1-2	TRBV7-6	TRBD1	many	CASSAQQGYGYTF	TGTGCCAGCAGCGCTCAACAGGGGTATGGCTACACCTTC
TRBJ1-4	TRBV28	-	many	CASRRQVKEKLFF	TGTGCCAGCAGAAGACAGGTAAAAGAAAAACTGTTTTTT
TRBJ2-3	TRBV7-8	-	many	CASSFRGTDTQYF	TGTGCCAGCAGCTTTAGGGGCACAGATACGCAGTATTTT
TRBJ2-7	TRBV20-1	-	many	CSARPPEVHYEQYF	TGCAGTGCTAGACCACCCGAAGTCCACTACGAGCAGTACTTC
TRBJ2-5	TRBV7-2	-	many	CASSIHPSRQETQYF	TGTGCCAGCAGCATTCATCCTAGCCGTCAAGAGACCCAGTACTTC
TRBJ1-1	TRBV7-2	-	many	CASSLVGVLSEAFF	TGTGCCAGCAGTTTAGTGGGTGTTTTGAGTGAAGCTTTCTTT
TRBJ2-1	TRBV20-1	-	many	CSASRGGGASYNEQFF	TGCAGTGCGAGCAGAGGTGGCGGGGCCTCCTACAATGAGCAGTTCTTC
TRBJ1-1	TRBV7-8	TRBD1	many	CASSSLSQGATEAFF	TGTGCCAGCAGCTCCCTTAGCCAGGGGGCCACTGAAGCTTTCTTT
TRBJ2-7	TRBV29-1	-	many	CSIRDYYEQYF	TGCAGCATTAGAGATTACTACGAGCAGTACTTC
TRBJ1-2	TRBV20-1	TRBD1	many	CSALTGVTNYGYTF	TGCAGTGCTCTAACAGGGGTTACTAACTATGGCTACACCTTC
TRBJ2-3	TRBV7-2	-	many	CASSLLSSADTQYF	TGTGCCAGCAGCTTATTAAGTTCCGCAGATACGCAGTATTTT
TRBJ2-7	TRBV27	-	many	CASSLRPPGVIHEQYF	TGTGCCAGCAGTTTACGTCCTCCGGGAGTTATCCACGAGCAGTACTTC
TRBJ2-7	TRBV28	TRBD2	-	CASSAGVAYEQYF	TGTGCCAGCTCTGCGGGAGTGGCCTACGAGCAGTACTTC
TRBJ1-4	TRBV5-1	-	many	CASSLNYGFNEKLFF	TGCGCCAGCAGCTTGAATTACGGATTTAATGAAAAACTGTTTTTT
TRBJ2-6	TRBV6-1	-	many	CASTAVSGANVLTF	TGTGCCAGCACGGCAGTCTCTGGGGCCAACGTCCTGACTTTC
TRBJ1-3	TRBV12-3/TRBV12-4	-	many	CASSRGESGNTIYF	TGTGCCAGCAGTAGAGGGGAATCTGGAAACACCATATATTTT
TRBJ2-1	TRBV12-3/TRBV12-4	-	many	CASSKRGGVVGNEQFF	TGTGCCAGCAGCAAACGAGGGGGGGTAGTAGGTAATGAGCAGTTCTTC
TRBJ1-2	TRBV28	TRBD1	few	CASSLPGGPNYGYTF	TGTGCCAGCAGTCTTCCAGGGGGTCCTAACTATGGCTACACCTTC
TRBJ2-5	TRBV7-9	TRBD1	many	CASSLPDRVFETQYF	TGTGCCAGCAGCTTACCGGACAGGGTGTTCGAGACCCAGTACTTC
TRBJ2-7	TRBV11-1	-	many	CASSLSGGYEQYF	TGTGCCAGCAGCTTAAGTGGGGGCTACGAGCAGTACTTC
TRBJ1-1	TRBV5-5	-	many	CASSFVTGDSEAFF	TGTGCCAGCAGCTTTGTGACAGGCGACTCTGAAGCTTTCTTT
TRBJ2-3	TRBV7-2	-	many	CASDWKGGSTDTQYF	TGTGCCAGCGACTGGAAAGGCGGCAGCACAGATACGCAGTATTTT
TRBJ1-2	TRBV7-2	-	few	CASSQDTGTGNYGYTF	TGTGCCAGCAGCCAGGACACCGGGACCGGAAACTATGGCTACACCTTC
TRBJ2-6	TRBV10-3	TRBD1	many	CAISESLTGGSSGANVLTF	TGTGCCATCAGTGAGTCCTTGACAGGGGGAAGCTCTGGGGCCAACGTCCTGACTTTC
TRBJ1-3	TRBV7-2	-	many	CASSLDSFGNTIYF	TGTGCCAGCAGCTTAGATTCCTTTGGAAACACCATATATTTT
TRBJ1-6	TRBV10-3	-	many	CASSGEGLGSPLHF	TGTGCCTCAAGCGGCGAGGGATTGGGTTCACCCCTCCACTTT
TRBJ1-5	TRBV12-3/TRBV12-4	-	many	CASSSRRTANQPQHF	TGTGCCAGCAGTTCCCGGAGGACAGCTAATCAGCCCCAGCATTTT
TRBJ2-1	TRBV4-3	-	many	CASSQDMSARWDEQFF	TGCGCCAGCAGCCAAGATATGAGCGCCCGGTGGGATGAGCAGTTCTTC
TRBJ2-2	TRBV12-3/TRBV12-4	TRBD2	many	CASTARSSGNTGELFF	TGTGCCAGCACCGCTAGGTCTAGCGGGAACACCGGGGAGCTGTTTTTT